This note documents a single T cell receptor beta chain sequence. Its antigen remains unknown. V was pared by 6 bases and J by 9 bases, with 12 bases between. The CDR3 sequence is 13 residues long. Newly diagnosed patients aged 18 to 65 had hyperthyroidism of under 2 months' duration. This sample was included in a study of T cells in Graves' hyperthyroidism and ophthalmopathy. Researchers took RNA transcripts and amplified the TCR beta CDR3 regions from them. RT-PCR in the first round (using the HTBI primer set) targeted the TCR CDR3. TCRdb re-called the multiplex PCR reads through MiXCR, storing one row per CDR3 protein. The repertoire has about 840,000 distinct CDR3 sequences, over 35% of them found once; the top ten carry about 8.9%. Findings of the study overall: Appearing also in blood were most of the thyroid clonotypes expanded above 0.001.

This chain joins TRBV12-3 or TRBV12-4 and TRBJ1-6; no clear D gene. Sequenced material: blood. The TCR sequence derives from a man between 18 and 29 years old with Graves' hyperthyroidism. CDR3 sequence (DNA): TGTGCCAGCAGCTTGGTGGAATCTTCACCCCTCCACTTT. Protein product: CASSLVESSPLHF.